These 9 T cell receptor beta chains originate from one sample sequenced in a study of blood T cell repertoires in COVID-19. TCRdb's copy holds only in-frame clones and misses some; the assay was immunoSEQ multiplex PCR. This sample has over 150,000 clones, with roughly 80% found just once. Material: peripheral blood. The receptors here all came from an elderly woman with acute or convalescent COVID-19.

The chain joins TRBV18 to TRBJ2-5; TRBD1 might be the D (7 bases). Germline values: CDR1 KGHSH, CDR2 LQKENI. Trimming shortened V by 4 bases and J by 4 bases, and 16 bases separated the two germline ends. This CDR3 is built from 15 residues. CDR3 residues: CASSRGRQGGETQYF. CDR3 nucleotides: TGTGCCAGCTCACGGGGGAGACAGGGAGGAGAGACCCAGTACTTC.

The table lists this clone with a count of one. The V and J genes are TRBV5-1 and TRBJ2-7, with D possibly TRBD1 on 5 matching bases. Germline V gene sequence: CDR1 SGHRS, CDR2 YFSETQ. This CDR3 contains 15 residues. V lost 1 base and J 7 bases, leaving 18 bases between the germline ends. The CDR3 sequence is CASSLNSGRVGEQYF. CDR3 DNA: TGCGCCAGCAGCTTGAATAGTGGCAGGGTAGGGGAGCAGTACTTC.

The chain combines TRBV28 with TRBJ1-5, with D perhaps matching TRBD1 (5 bases). Per the germline V gene, CDR1 is MDHEN and CDR2 is SYDVKM. This CDR3 spans 14 amino acids. V was cut by 8 bases and J by 7 bases, with 18 bases left in between. CDR3 region: CASLGTIFGQPQHF. The CDR3, as DNA: TGTGCCAGCCTCGGGACTATATTCGGGCAGCCCCAGCATTTT.

This clone was seen only a few times. This chain uses TRBV18 with TRBJ2-5, with TRBD2 as a possible D gene (6 bases). The CDR3 extends over 16 amino acids. V was pared by 2 bases and J by 4 bases, with 17 bases between. From germline, CDR1 is KGHSH and CDR2 LQKENI. DNA of the CDR3: TGTGCCAGCTCACCAAATCCGGATGGGGGGAGAGAGACCCAGTACTTC. It encodes CASSPNPDGGRETQYF.

This clone has just a few counts. The genes are TRBV24-1 and TRBJ1-1; TRBD1 agrees at 7 bases. Germline-derived CDR1 and CDR2 are KGHDR and SFDVKD. This CDR3 is built from 16 residues. The junction had 8 bases not matched to a gene; V was cut back by 4 bases and J by 1 base. In DNA form, the CDR3 reads TGTGCCACCAGTGACCCAGGGGGACGGCGGAACACTGAAGCTTTCTTT. This gives the protein CATSDPGGRRNTEAFF.

The V and J genes are TRBV18 and TRBJ2-7; D gene unclear. V was shortened by 2 bases and J by 3 bases, with 5 bases between the two germline ends. The germline V gene has CDR1 KGHSH and CDR2 LQKENI. CDR3 length: 12 residues. CDR3 nucleotides: TGTGCCAGCTCACCATCAAACTACGAGCAGTACTTC. This sequence encodes CASSPSNYEQYF. Together with reference TRBV18 and TRBJ2-7, the CDR3 gives the full variable domain: NAGVMQNPRHLVRRRGQEARLRCSPMKGHSHVYWYRQLPEEGLKFMVYLQKENIIDESGMPKERFSAEFPKEGPSILRIQQVVRGDSAAYFCASSPSNYEQYFGPGTRLTVT.

The rearrangement links TRBV5-6 to TRBJ1-5; D call uncertain. This CDR3 spans 13 amino acids. Germline loops: CDR1 SGHDT, CDR2 YYEEEE. V lost 1 base and J 0 bases, leaving 2 bases between the germline ends. CDR3 sequence (DNA): TGTGCCAGCAGCTTGCGTAGCAATCAGCCCCAGCATTTT. Translation: CASSLRSNQPQHF.

The chain uses TRBV3-1 (or the pseudogene TRBV3-2) and TRBJ2-1; 8 nucleotides match TRBD2. Germline loops: CDR1 LGHDT, CDR2 YNNKEL (reference sequence). The length of the CDR3 is 15 residues. After removal of 4 bases from V and 8 bases from J, the junction contained 10 bases not matched to a gene. The CDR3 nucleotides are TGTGCCAGCAGCCGGCAAGCCGGGGGGGCCGATGAGCAGTTCTTC. Its translation: CASSRQAGGADEQFF.

V gene TRBV2 combines with J gene TRBJ1-1; TRBD1 is a possible D gene (6 bases). CDR1 SNHLY and CDR2 FYNNEI come from the germline V gene. The CDR3 totals 13 residues. The ends were cut back, 6 bases at V and 0 bases at J, with 8 bases in the middle. CDR3 nucleotides: TGTGCCAGCAGGACAGGTTTGAACACTGAAGCTTTCTTT. Its protein is CASRTGLNTEAFF.